This T cell receptor beta chain derives from a study of blood T cell repertoires in COVID-19. The germline V gene encodes CDR1 LNHDA and CDR2 SQIVND (reference sequence). Trimming took 9 bases from V and 7 from J; bases not matched to a gene: 7. This CDR3 contains 13 residues. Clones were read by immunoSEQ multiplex PCR, and TCRdb kept only the in-frame ones, dropping some. The sample has about 120,000 clones; about four fifths are singletons. The table lists this clone with a few counts. The sequence derives from a man younger than 45 with COVID-19, enrolled during active disease. The sample consisted of peripheral blood. J is TRBJ2-1 and V is TRBV19, with 9 positions matching TRBD1. DNA for the CDR3: TGTGCCAGCGGACAGGGGAAAGGTAATGAGCAGTTCTTC. The encoded protein is CASGQGKGNEQFF.